This is a list of T cell receptor beta chains from one sample in a study of CD8+ T cells in alopecia areata. Sequencing was performed with immunoSEQ multiplex PCR; in TCRdb, only in-frame clones are kept and a portion is missing. The sample shows a few hundred thousand clones, less than 80% of them seen only once. The sample was CD4+ T cells sorted from blood, taken at week 0. The receptors were gathered from a human donor with alopecia areata. Both conserved end residues are part of each CDR3. The D gene is left open where the match is weak. Where a row states a size, it is once, few, many or the class of an expanded clone; other rows omit it.

>TRBD1|few|TRBJ1-2|TRBV29-1
CSVTVGTGGYGYTF
TGCAGCGTAACGGTCGGGACAGGGGGCTATGGCTACACCTTC
>NA|NA|TRBJ2-3|TRBV4-1
CASSRDGGVPDTQYF
TGCGCCAGCAGCCGGGACGGCGGGGTCCCAGATACGCAGTATTTT
>NA|NA|TRBJ1-5|TRBV7-8
CASSIAGTSNQPQHF
TGTGCCAGCAGTATTGCGGGCACTAGCAATCAGCCCCAGCATTTT
>NA|NA|TRBJ2-7|TRBV7-2
CASSSQGGWLYEQYF
TGTGCCAGCAGCTCCCAGGGTGGGTGGCTCTACGAGCAGTACTTC
>NA|NA|TRBJ2-7|TRBV27
CASSPIAVSGEQYF
TGTGCCAGCAGTCCGATAGCGGTCTCGGGCGAGCAGTACTTC
>NA|NA|TRBJ2-2|TRBV7-3
CASSLTTGSTGELFF
TGTGCCAGCAGCTTAACCACAGGATCCACCGGGGAGCTGTTTTTT
>NA|NA|TRBJ2-6|TRBV2
CASSEGRAGANVLTF
TGTGCCAGCAGTGAAGGCAGGGCTGGGGCCAACGTCCTGACTTTC
>TRBD2|NA|TRBJ2-1|TRBV30
CAWSGPGRGGQGNEQFF
TGTGCCTGGAGTGGCCCCGGGCGGGGGGGCCAAGGGAATGAGCAGTTCTTC
>NA|few|TRBJ2-4|TRBV2
CASRARRGKNIQYF
TGTGCCAGCAGGGCCCGGAGGGGCAAAAACATTCAGTACTTC
>NA|NA|TRBJ1-1|TRBV7-3
CASSLTILSEAFF
TGTGCCAGCAGCTTAACAATTTTGTCTGAAGCTTTCTTT
>TRBD1|NA|TRBJ1-1|TRBV30
CAWSPGQVNTEAFF
TGTGCCTGGAGTCCGGGACAGGTGAACACTGAAGCTTTCTTT
>NA|NA|TRBJ1-2|TRBV2
CASTRDHYGYTF
TGTGCCAGCACCCGGGACCACTATGGCTACACCTTC
>NA|NA|TRBJ1-2|TRBV15
CATSRVVGDYTF
TGTGCCACCAGCAGAGTTGTTGGTGACTACACCTTC
>NA|NA|TRBJ2-6|TRBV5-1
CASSPRDTGANVLTF
TGCGCCAGCAGCCCTAGGGACACTGGGGCCAACGTCCTGACTTTC
>NA|NA|TRBJ1-2|TRBV29-1
CSVTQGFGYTF
TGCAGCGTTACGCAGGGATTCGGCTACACCTTC
>TRBD1|NA|TRBJ2-1|TRBV7-8
CASSPRDRSNEQFF
TGTGCCAGCAGCCCCCGGGACAGAAGCAATGAGCAGTTCTTC
>NA|few|TRBJ2-1|TRBV29-1
CSVEDQGFNEQFF
TGCAGCGTTGAAGATCAAGGATTTAATGAGCAGTTCTTC
>TRBD1|NA|TRBJ1-6|TRBV7-2
CASSRQGANSPLHF
TGTGCCAGCAGCCGACAGGGGGCTAATTCACCCCTCCACTTT
>TRBD2|once|TRBJ2-7|TRBV14
CASSHGLAGIYEQYF
TGTGCCAGCAGCCACGGACTAGCGGGGATTTACGAGCAGTACTTC
>TRBD1|NA|TRBJ2-7|TRBV6-1
CASREQGSSYEQYF
TGTGCCAGCAGGGAACAGGGGAGCTCCTACGAGCAGTACTTC
>NA|NA|TRBJ2-1|TRBV7-2
CASSPLRGDEQFF
TGTGCCAGCAGTCCCTTGCGAGGGGATGAGCAGTTCTTC
>NA|NA|TRBJ1-2|TRBV30
CAWKPGYGYTF
TGTGCCTGGAAACCAGGGTACGGCTACACCTTC
>NA|NA|TRBJ1-2|TRBV9
CASSVADGGHHGYTF
TGTGCCAGCAGCGTAGCTGATGGGGGGCATCATGGCTACACCTTC
>NA|few|TRBJ1-1|TRBV6-6
CASSYGTLGAFF
TGTGCCAGCAGTTACGGGACCCTCGGGGCTTTCTTT
>NA|NA|TRBJ2-1|TRBV15
CATSRDPLTRVSEQFF
TGTGCCACCAGCAGAGACCCTCTCACTAGAGTATCTGAGCAGTTCTTC
>TRBD1|NA|TRBJ2-2|TRBV2
CASNRGQGATGELFF
TGTGCCAGTAACCGAGGACAGGGGGCGACCGGGGAGCTGTTTTTT
>NA|once|TRBJ2-7|TRBV30
CAWSPEGVGEQYF
TGTGCCTGGAGCCCCGAGGGGGTGGGAGAGCAGTACTTC
>TRBD1|few|TRBJ1-1|TRBV11-1
CASSPGDRGTEAFF
TGTGCCAGCAGCCCGGGGGACAGGGGCACTGAAGCTTTCTTT
>NA|NA|TRBJ1-5|TRBV19
CASSAGGPQHF
TGTGCCAGTAGTGCCGGTGGGCCCCAGCATTTT
>NA|NA|TRBJ2-7|TRBV5-1
CASAGGHGIYEQYF
TGCGCCAGCGCCGGGGGACATGGAATATACGAGCAGTACTTC
>NA|NA|TRBJ2-1|TRBV7-9
CASSLAGPVLGQFF
TGTGCCAGCAGCTTAGCGGGGCCGGTGTTAGGGCAGTTCTTC
>NA|NA|TRBJ2-5|TRBV9
CASSPLGQETQYF
TGTGCCAGCAGCCCTCTAGGCCAAGAGACCCAGTACTTC
>TRBD2|NA|TRBJ2-2|TRBV6-1
CASTKAGGKDTGELFF
TGTGCCAGCACTAAAGCGGGGGGGAAGGACACCGGGGAGCTGTTTTTT
>NA|NA|TRBJ2-5|TRBV5-1
CASSFWGQETQYF
TGCGCCAGCAGCTTCTGGGGCCAAGAGACCCAGTACTTC
>NA|few|TRBJ2-5|TRBV29-1
CSVYKGSETQYF
TGCAGCGTATATAAGGGTTCCGAGACCCAGTACTTC
>TRBD1|NA|TRBJ2-2|TRBV9
CASSGGQGPNTGELFF
TGTGCCAGCAGCGGCGGACAGGGGCCGAACACCGGGGAGCTGTTTTTT
>NA|NA|TRBJ1-2|TRBV29-1
CSVQWGSYGYTF
TGCAGCGTCCAGTGGGGGAGCTATGGCTACACCTTC
>NA|once|TRBJ1-2|TRBV29-1
CSVLRPINYGYTF
TGCAGCGTCCTAAGGCCGATTAACTATGGCTACACCTTC
>TRBD1|NA|TRBJ1-6|TRBV6-5
CASSYSTGDGSPLHF
TGTGCCAGCAGTTACTCTACAGGGGATGGTTCACCCCTCCACTTT
>NA|once|TRBJ1-5|TRBV29-1
CSPGGGNNQPQHF
TGCAGCCCGGGTGGGGGCAACAATCAGCCCCAGCATTTT